This T cell receptor beta chain was captured in a study of blood T cell repertoires in COVID-19. As originally analysed: Cell counts per sample came from amplifying reference gene primers. Repertoires were generated with immunoSEQ multiplex PCR, while TCRdb's copy carries only in-frame clones and drops some. V and J calls plus clone size are reproduced from that table; the DNA served to infer D and trimming. The sample holds around 93,000 clones, roughly 87% seen once. Germline-derived CDR1 and CDR2 are MNHEY and SVGAGI. The CDR3 is 14 residues long. Turning to this clone: One end of the junction is discordant with germline, which a read error may explain.

What was sequenced was peripheral blood. The chain employs TRBV6-5 and TRBJ1-4, with TRBD1 identical over 11 bases. The source of this sequence is a man between 18 and 35 years old with COVID-19, enrolled during active disease. In nucleotides, the CDR3 is TGTGCCAGCAGTCGAGGACAGGGGGCGTCGTCGATGCTTTTT. Protein product: CASSRGQGASSMLF.